The entry below describes one T cell receptor beta chain. This sequence may be a read error, since a much larger clone differs from it by one base. One entry per CDR3 protein, called by TCRdb with MiXCR from the RT-PCR reads. The table includes about 680,000 distinct CDR3 sequences, more than 13% detected once. This CDR3 spans 11 amino acids. Per germline, CDR1 SNHLY and CDR2 FYNNEI. The ends were cut back, 7 bases at V and 0 bases at J, with 3 bases in the middle. The TCR originated in a female donor in good health, serving as a healthy control. The V gene is TRBV2, the J gene TRBJ1-1; D remains unclear. The sample consisted of memory CD4+ T cells from blood. The CDR3 is CASMVNTEAFF. The CDR3 DNA is TGTGCCAGCATGGTGAACACTGAAGCTTTCTTT.